This T cell receptor beta chain came from a study of CD8+CD57+ T cells in acquired aplastic anemia. The template used for profiling TCR beta VDJ and CDR3 was genomic DNA. TCRdb reanalysed the reads using MiXCR and keeps one entry per CDR3 protein. The table lists over 150,000 distinct CDR3 sequences, around half of them singletons. All patients picked for sequencing had shown, by flow cytometry, an expansion of CD8+CD57+ cells. A note on this clonotype: Its antigen is currently unknown. Since a much larger clone is just one base distant, this may be a read error.

Findings and caveats of the study: No significant patient-versus-control difference appeared in CD8+ Simpson's diversity.

The CDR3 has 17 amino acids. With 11 bases clipped from V and 0 bases from J, the junction kept 16 bases outside the gene matches. Per germline, CDR1 SGHAT and CDR2 FQDESV (reference sequence). The rearrangement links TRBV11-1 to TRBJ1-2; 9 nucleotides align to TRBD1. This TCR was sampled from a human donor with aplastic anemia. The sequencing input was sorted CD4+, CD8+, or CD8+CD57+ T cells (not recorded which) from PBMCs. CDR3 loop: CAGTGRGQGETNYGYTF. CDR3 nucleotides: TGTGCCGGCACAGGCCGGGGACAGGGCGAGACTAACTATGGCTACACCTTC.